Following are 15 T cell receptor beta chains from one sample sequenced in a study of Graves' ophthalmopathy and Graves' hyperthyroidism. Transcripts of RNA were the source for amplifying TCR beta CDR3 regions. The workflow started with a first-round RT-PCR run with HTBI primers and then moved on to a second-round multiplex PCR. In TCRdb, the multiplex PCR reads were re-called with MiXCR into one record per CDR3 protein. Counted here are fewer than 250,000 distinct CDR3 sequences, 25% to 35% occurring once; the ten biggest clones make up approximately 9%. Sequenced input: peripheral blood. These receptors all stem from a man aged 45-65 years with Graves' ophthalmopathy.

The genes are TRBV5-1 and TRBJ1-2; a weak D match, TRBD1 (5 bases). CDR3 size: 16 residues. From germline, CDR1 is SGHRS and CDR2 YFSETQ. V shed 4 bases and J shed 0 bases, with 16 bases lying between them. The CDR3 loop is CASSLTPDRANYGYTF. The CDR3 coding sequence is TGCGCCAGCAGCCTAACGCCCGACAGAGCTAACTATGGCTACACCTTC.

This clonotype occurred many times. The V and J genes are TRBV27 and TRBJ2-7; 7 positions match TRBD2. The germline V gene encodes CDR1 MNHEY and CDR2 SMNVEV (reference sequence). CDR3 size: 19 residues. The junction had 19 bases not matched to a gene; V was cut back by 3 bases and J by 2 bases. CDR3 protein: CASSLGGGGPFNMAYEQYF. DNA for the CDR3: TGTGCCAGCAGTTTGGGGGGGGGAGGGCCCTTCAACATGGCCTACGAGCAGTACTTC.

The chain recombines TRBV20-1 with TRBJ1-5; D is unclear. Germline-derived CDR1 and CDR2 are DFQATT and SNEGSKA (reference sequence). The CDR3 has 14 amino acids. Trimming took 1 base from V and 1 from J, leaving 8 bases between them. The CDR3 protein is CSARGKGSNQPQHF. CDR3 DNA: TGCAGTGCTAGAGGGAAAGGGAGCAATCAGCCCCAGCATTTT.

This clonotype was detected many times. The missing conserved phenylalanine or tryptophan at the end of this CDR3 makes a read error likely. The chain employs TRBV28 and TRBJ1-2; D remains unclear. This CDR3 comprises 12 residues. Trimming removed 1 base from V and 6 bases from J, with 6 bases in between. The germline gives CDR1 MDHEN, CDR2 SYDVKM. Here the CDR3 DNA reads TGTGCCAGCAGTTTATCCGTTCATGGCTACACCTCC. Its protein is CASSLSVHGYTS.

This clonotype has more than one count but fewer than ten. This chain joins TRBV19 and TRBJ1-2, with D possibly TRBD1 on 5 matching bases. The length of the CDR3 is 12 residues. CDR1 is LNHDA and CDR2 is SQIVND in the germline V gene (reference sequence). Deletions cut 7 bases from V and 4 bases from J, with 10 bases between. The CDR3: CASTHRFYGYTF. The CDR3 DNA reads as TGTGCCAGTACCCACAGGTTCTATGGCTACACCTTC. Based on the CDR3 plus reference TRBV19 and TRBJ1-2, the full variable domain is DGGITQSPKYLFRKEGQNVTLSCEQNLNHDAMYWYRQDPGQGLRLIYYSQIVNDFQKGDIAEGYSVSREKKESFPLTVTSAQKNPTAFYLCASTHRFYGYTFGSGTRLTVV.

This clonotype was counted at least ten times. V usage is TRBV6-2 or TRBV6-3 and J usage is TRBJ2-5, with 12 bases that match TRBD2. The V gene end was trimmed by 7 bases and the J gene end by 4 bases; junction bases not matched to a gene: 7. Germline CDR1 and CDR2: MNHEY and SVGEGT. This CDR3 comprises 15 residues. The CDR3 DNA is TGTGCCAGCACCAAACTAGCGGGGGGTGGAGAGACCCAGTACTTC. Its protein is CASTKLAGGGETQYF.

In its sample, this clonotype was seen many times. The chain combines TRBV6-1 with TRBJ2-5, with no clear D. CDR1 and CDR2 (germline): MNHNS, SASEGT. The germline V and J ends were trimmed by 3 bases and 0 bases, with 8 bases remaining between them. The CDR3 spans 14 residues. CDR3 protein: CASSDGWYQETQYF. CDR3 in DNA: TGTGCCAGCAGTGACGGCTGGTACCAAGAGACCCAGTACTTC.

This clonotype came up many times. The rearrangement uses TRBV7-8 and TRBJ2-2, with 9 nucleotides matching TRBD1. The CDR3 has 16 amino acids. The trim removed 1 base at V and 6 bases at J, leaving 6 bases unmatched. Per the germline V gene, CDR1 is SGHVS and CDR2 is FQNEAQ. In nucleotides, the CDR3 is TGTGCCAGCAGCTTAGATGAGACAGGGGGGTCCGGGGAGCTGTTTTTT. The encoded protein is CASSLDETGGSGELFF.

The V call is TRBV27, the J call TRBJ2-7, with a weak D call TRBD2 (5 bases). The CDR3 sequence is 16 residues long. Per the germline V gene, CDR1 is MNHEY and CDR2 is SMNVEV (reference sequence). Trimming cost V 2 bases and J 0 bases, with 14 bases left between them. CDR3 bases: TGTGCCAGCAGTTTAATTGTCGGGGTGAGCTCCTACGAGCAGTACTTC. Amino acid sequence: CASSLIVGVSSYEQYF.

This clonotype has ten or more counts. This sequence joins TRBV28 and TRBJ1-3, with D unresolved. Germline V gene sequence: CDR1 MDHEN, CDR2 SYDVKM. CDR3 length: 12 amino acids. The germline V and J ends were trimmed by 6 bases and 9 bases, with 12 bases remaining between them. CDR3 residues: CASSLGRSTIYF. The CDR3 region has the DNA TGTGCCAGCAGCCTGGGTAGGAGCACCATATATTTT.

Ten or more counts support this clonotype. The V call is TRBV30, the J call TRBJ2-7; unclear D gene. V lost 0 bases and J 4 bases, leaving 13 bases between the germline ends. Germline CDR1 GTSNPN, CDR2 SVGIG (reference sequence). The CDR3 loop spans 14 amino acids. This CDR3 is CAWSVPTEDYEQYF. In DNA, the CDR3 is TGTGCCTGGAGTGTCCCCACCGAAGATTACGAGCAGTACTTC.

The V and J genes are TRBV2 and TRBJ2-7; no clear D gene. Per the germline V gene, CDR1 is SNHLY and CDR2 is FYNNEI. The length of the CDR3 is 12 residues. The ends were cut back, 5 bases at V and 4 bases at J, with 9 bases in the middle. CDR3 residues: CASSPLKYEQYF. The CDR3 coding sequence is TGTGCCAGCAGTCCCTTGAAGTACGAGCAGTACTTC.

On this clonotype: A much larger clonotype is one base distant, so this may be a read error. The J gene is TRBJ2-5, the V gene TRBV20-1; D not certain. Germline values: CDR1 DFQATT, CDR2 SNEGSKA (reference sequence). The CDR3 contains 11 residues. The germline V and J ends were trimmed by 0 bases and 5 bases, with 4 bases remaining between them. Here the CDR3 reads CSARDGETQYF. CDR3 in DNA: TGCAGTGCTAGAGATGGGGAGACCCAGTACTTC.

The chain combines TRBV20-1 with TRBJ2-7, with TRBD2 matching over 10 bases. This CDR3 is 15 amino acids long. Per the germline V gene, CDR1 is DFQATT and CDR2 is SNEGSKA (reference sequence). The trim removed 0 bases at V and 5 bases at J, leaving 7 bases unmatched. As DNA, the CDR3 is TGCAGTGCTAGAGAGTATAGCGGGAGGTCCGACGAGCAGTACTTC. It yields the protein CSAREYSGRSDEQYF.

This CDR3 reads CASSDGQGLGTEAFF. The CDR3 nucleotides are TGTGCCAGTAGTGACGGACAGGGGTTGGGCACTGAAGCTTTCTTT. The V and J genes are TRBV19 and TRBJ1-1; 9 nucleotides line up with TRBD1. The V gene end was trimmed by 5 bases and the J gene end by 4 bases; junction bases not matched to a gene: 8. The CDR3 is made up of 15 amino acids. CDR1 and CDR2 from the germline V gene are LNHDA and SQIVND (reference sequence).